Listed below are T cell receptor beta chains from one sample, sequenced in a study of neoadjuvant anti-PD-1 for oral cavity cancer. Assay: immunoSEQ multiplex PCR; the TCRdb copy retains only in-frame clones and omits some. The table includes tens of thousands of clones, roughly 84% detected once. This material consisted of PBMCs, taken after nivolumab (anti-PD-1) treatment. Receptor source: a person aged 35 to 85 with oral cavity squamous cell carcinoma. CDR3s include the opening cysteine and the closing phenylalanine or tryptophan. D genes are given only for firm matches. Where a row states a size, it is once, few, many or the class of an expanded clone; other rows omit it.

V,D,J,size,length,CDR3,DNA
TRBV2,-,TRBJ2-3,-,14,CASKGVGSTDTQYF,TGTGCCAGCAAGGGAGTTGGGAGCACAGATACGCAGTATTTT
TRBV5-1,TRBD1,TRBJ2-1,once,12,CASSWGQSEQFF,TGCGCCAGCAGCTGGGGACAGAGCGAGCAGTTCTTC
TRBV2,TRBD2,TRBJ2-1,once,16,CASTALLAGGRNEQFF,TGTGCCAGCACGGCCCTCCTAGCGGGAGGGAGAAATGAGCAGTTCTTC
TRBV2,TRBD1,TRBJ2-7,-,11,CASSGQGEQYF,TGTGCCAGCAGCGGACAGGGCGAGCAGTACTTC
TRBV19,-,TRBJ1-1,once,13,CASSFSANTEAFF,TGTGCCAGTAGTTTTTCAGCGAACACTGAAGCTTTCTTT
TRBV4-2,-,TRBJ2-3,-,14,CASSQDAFPSTQYF,TGTGCCAGCAGCCAAGATGCGTTTCCCTCAACGCAGTATTTT
TRBV5-1,-,TRBJ2-3,-,15,CASSLTGYSTDTQYF,TGCGCCAGCAGCTTAACAGGTTATAGCACAGATACGCAGTATTTT
TRBV9,TRBD2,TRBJ2-3,-,16,CASSVAAGTSTDTQYF,TGTGCCAGCAGCGTAGCAGCGGGGACGAGCACAGATACGCAGTATTTT
TRBV5-1,TRBD2,TRBJ2-1,-,16,CASSPRTSGAPGEQFF,TGCGCCAGCAGCCCTCGGACTAGCGGGGCCCCGGGTGAGCAGTTCTTC
TRBV11-2,TRBD1,TRBJ2-3,once,14,CASSNGQAPDTQYF,TGTGCCAGCAGCAACGGACAGGCCCCAGATACGCAGTATTTT
TRBV28,-,TRBJ2-3,-,15,CASSLVGRDADTQYF,TGTGCCAGCAGTTTAGTAGGCAGGGACGCAGATACGCAGTATTTT
TRBV5-1,TRBD2,TRBJ2-3,-,16,CASSLGLADRTDTQYF,TGCGCCAGCAGCTTGGGACTAGCGGATCGCACAGATACGCAGTATTTT
TRBV6-5,-,TRBJ2-5,-,14,CASRVSGGQETQYF,TGTGCCAGCAGAGTCTCCGGTGGCCAAGAGACCCAGTACTTC
TRBV9,TRBD2,TRBJ2-5,-,17,CASSVGTSGRAPETQYF,TGTGCCAGCAGCGTAGGCACTAGCGGGAGGGCCCCGGAGACCCAGTACTTC
TRBV11-2,-,TRBJ1-1,-,14,CASSLMEQGTEAFF,TGTGCCAGCAGCTTAATGGAACAGGGCACTGAAGCTTTCTTT
TRBV27,TRBD1,TRBJ2-7,once,15,CASSLSVRGPGEQYF,TGTGCCAGCAGTTTATCGGTCAGGGGGCCGGGAGAGCAGTACTTC
TRBV30,TRBD1,TRBJ2-7,-,12,CAWMGQGVGQYF,TGTGCCTGGATGGGACAGGGGGTAGGGCAGTACTTC
TRBV5-4,TRBD2,TRBJ2-2,-,17,CASSLVAGGPGTGELFF,TGTGCCAGCAGCCTCGTAGCGGGAGGGCCGGGCACCGGGGAGCTGTTTTTT
TRBV28,-,TRBJ1-1,-,14,CASSLAGQDTEAFF,TGTGCCAGCAGTTTAGCAGGACAAGACACTGAAGCTTTCTTT
TRBV19,TRBD1,TRBJ1-5,-,17,CASSTTGGAWSNQPQHF,TGTGCCAGTAGTACTACAGGGGGCGCTTGGAGCAATCAGCCCCAGCATTTT
TRBV6-1,-,TRBJ1-5,-,15,CASVHGGIHNQPQHF,TGTGCCAGCGTCCATGGAGGCATTCATAATCAGCCCCAGCATTTT
TRBV10-3,-,TRBJ2-2,-,14,CAISEDVPTGELFF,TGTGCCATCAGTGAGGACGTACCCACCGGGGAGCTGTTTTTT
TRBV10-2,TRBD2,TRBJ2-5,-,14,CASATGRVMETQYF,TGCGCCAGCGCTACCGGGAGGGTAATGGAGACCCAGTACTTC
TRBV30,TRBD1,TRBJ1-2,few,13,CAWRRTGIHGYTF,TGTGCCTGGAGGCGGACAGGGATCCATGGCTACACCTTC
TRBV27,TRBD1,TRBJ2-5,-,15,CASSSKNRGQETQYF,TGTGCCAGCAGTTCAAAGAACAGGGGACAAGAGACCCAGTACTTC
TRBV6-6,-,TRBJ2-7,-,14,CASSSYSEDYEQYF,TGTGCCAGCAGTTCTTATAGCGAGGACTACGAGCAGTACTTC
TRBV27,-,TRBJ1-2,-,14,CASKLQGGNYGYTF,TGTGCCAGCAAACTACAGGGTGGTAACTATGGCTACACCTTC
TRBV7-9,TRBD1,TRBJ2-5,-,15,CASSLSQGAGETQYF,TGTGCCAGCAGCTTAAGTCAGGGGGCGGGGGAGACCCAGTACTTC
TRBV10-3,-,TRBJ2-2,-,13,CAISAGDTGELFF,TGTGCCATCAGTGCGGGGGACACCGGGGAGCTGTTTTTT
TRBV6-6,-,TRBJ2-7,-,15,CANRAGDRVVGEQYF,TGTGCCAACCGAGCGGGGGACAGGGTCGTCGGCGAGCAGTACTTC
TRBV25-1,TRBD1,TRBJ1-1,-,14,CASSENGQAAEAFF,TGTGCCAGCAGTGAAAACGGACAGGCCGCTGAAGCTTTCTTT
TRBV9,TRBD1,TRBJ2-2,once,16,CASSVAGQGSTGELFF,TGTGCCAGCAGCGTAGCCGGACAGGGGAGCACCGGGGAGCTGTTTTTT
TRBV6-5,-,TRBJ2-7,-,13,CASRSRLYDEQYF,TGTGCCAGCAGGAGTCGGCTCTACGACGAGCAGTACTTC
TRBV4-1,TRBD1,TRBJ1-1,-,21,CASSQGVPHGPGQGADTEAFF,TGCGCCAGCAGCCAAGGTGTCCCTCACGGACCGGGACAGGGGGCAGACACTGAAGCTTTCTTT
TRBV5-1,-,TRBJ2-7,-,14,CASSLGGNAYEQYF,TGCGCCAGCAGCTTGGGCGGAAACGCCTACGAGCAGTACTTC
TRBV7-6,-,TRBJ2-5,-,12,CASSFGGETQYF,TGTGCCAGCAGCTTCGGAGGAGAGACCCAGTACTTC
TRBV6-4,TRBD1,TRBJ1-2,-,13,CASSPGTGGGYTF,TGTGCCAGCAGCCCCGGGACAGGTGGGGGCTACACCTTC
TRBV27,TRBD1,TRBJ2-2,-,16,CASSWTGGPNTGELFF,TGTGCCAGCAGTTGGACAGGGGGCCCAAACACCGGGGAGCTGTTTTTT
TRBV6-5,-,TRBJ2-3,-,15,CASCLRARGTDTQYF,TGTGCCAGCTGCTTACGGGCCAGGGGCACAGATACGCAGTATTTT
TRBV9,TRBD2,TRBJ2-7,-,16,CASSVGGTSGIYEQYF,TGTGCCAGCAGCGTGGGTGGGACTAGCGGAATCTACGAGCAGTACTTC
TRBV6-5,-,TRBJ1-1,-,15,CASSYQWKLNTEAFF,TGTGCCAGCAGTTACCAATGGAAGTTAAACACTGAAGCTTTCTTT
TRBV7-3,TRBD1,TRBJ2-1,-,15,CASSTGQGLINEQFF,TGTGCCAGCAGTACCGGACAGGGGCTAATCAATGAGCAGTTCTTC
TRBV2,TRBD2,TRBJ2-7,once,14,CASSLGLVTYEQYF,TGTGCCAGCAGCCTAGGACTAGTTACTTACGAGCAGTACTTC
TRBV5-1,TRBD1,TRBJ2-1,-,14,CASSMDRGLDEQFF,TGCGCCAGCAGCATGGACAGGGGGCTTGATGAGCAGTTCTTC
TRBV18,-,TRBJ2-7,-,16,CASSPLLAGLSYEQYF,TGTGCCAGCTCACCTCTATTGGCCGGGTTGTCCTACGAGCAGTACTTC
TRBV7-6,-,TRBJ1-3,-,15,CASSLGGAPGNTIYF,TGTGCCAGCAGCTTAGGGGGGGCTCCCGGAAACACCATATATTTT
TRBV6-9,-,TRBJ2-7,-,12,CASRTGFDEQYF,TGTGCCAGCAGAACAGGGTTCGACGAGCAGTACTTC
TRBV7-9,-,TRBJ2-3,once,13,CASSSRITDTQYF,TGTGCCAGCAGCTCCCGGATCACAGATACGCAGTATTTT
TRBV2,TRBD2,TRBJ2-1,-,15,CASSSGTSGSNEQFF,TGTGCCAGCAGCTCCGGGACTAGCGGGTCCAATGAGCAGTTCTTC
TRBV6-5,-,TRBJ2-1,few,12,CASSGDFNEQFF,TGTGCCAGCAGTGGGGACTTCAATGAGCAGTTCTTC
TRBV27,TRBD1,TRBJ2-1,few,18,CASSLITPTGGSEREQFF,TGTGCCAGCAGTCTAATTACCCCAACAGGGGGTTCTGAGCGTGAGCAGTTCTTC